A single sample is the source of the 15 T cell receptor beta chains below, sequenced in a study of blood T cell repertoires in COVID-19. Sequencing was performed with immunoSEQ multiplex PCR; in TCRdb, only in-frame clones are kept and a portion is missing. The sample yields 130,000 to 150,000 clones, 84% seen once. The specimen was peripheral blood. These receptors all stem from a woman of 80 years or more in a cohort sampled during active or convalescent COVID-19.

The chain couples TRBV6-6 to TRBJ2-7, with 9 nucleotides matching TRBD2. CDR3 length: 13 amino acids. With 7 bases clipped from V and 3 bases from J, the junction kept 4 bases outside the gene matches. CDR1 is MNHNY, CDR2 SVGAGI, per germline (reference sequence). The CDR3 reads CASTPAGGYEQYV. The CDR3 DNA reads as TGTGCCAGCACTCCAGCGGGAGGCTACGAGCAGTACGTC.

This sequence joins TRBV16 and TRBJ2-7; D gene ambiguous. The CDR3 is 14 amino acids. The germline gives CDR1 KGHSY, CDR2 FQNENV. V was clipped by 1 base and J by 0 bases, with 7 bases between them. CDR3 loop: CASSQYTSSYEQYF. In nucleotides, the CDR3 is TGTGCCAGCAGCCAATACACCAGCTCCTACGAGCAGTACTTC.

J is TRBJ1-3 and V is TRBV5-6; tentative D call: TRBD1 (5 bases). The CDR3 is 14 amino acids. V dropped 3 bases and J dropped 1 base, with 8 bases sitting between them. The V gene's germline CDR1 is SGHDT and CDR2 YYEEEE. The CDR3 nucleotides are TGTGCCAGCAGCTCCCGGGGGTCTGGAAACACCATATATTTT. The encoded protein is CASSSRGSGNTIYF.

This rearrangement joins TRBV6-1 to TRBJ2-2, with 7 positions matching TRBD1. The CDR3 has 15 residues. J gave up 6 bases and V 2 bases, and 6 bases lay outside the gene matches. Germline V CDR1 and CDR2: MNHNS, SASEGT. This CDR3 reads CASSERGRLSGELFF. The CDR3 bases are TGTGCCAGCAGTGAAAGGGGGCGTTTGTCCGGGGAGCTGTTTTTT.

This chain uses TRBV7-9 with TRBJ2-5; the match to TRBD2 covers 11 bases. The CDR3 has 15 residues. CDR1 is SEHNR, CDR2 FQNEAQ, per germline (reference sequence). With V trimmed by 3 bases and J by 5 bases, 5 bases remained unmatched. CDR3 protein: CASSFSGGAFETQYF. The CDR3 nucleotides read TGTGCCAGCAGCTTTAGCGGGGGGGCTTTTGAGACCCAGTACTTC.

V gene TRBV5-1 combines with J gene TRBJ2-5, with D unresolved. V was shortened by 0 bases and J by 3 bases, with 9 bases between the two germline ends. This CDR3 has 14 amino acids. Germline CDR1 reads SGHRS; CDR2 reads YFSETQ. CDR3 nucleotide sequence: TGCGCCAGCAGCTTGGGCTGGCGGAAAGAGACCCAGTACTTC. This gives the protein CASSLGWRKETQYF.

The chain carries TRBV6-2 or TRBV6-3 and TRBJ2-2; 7 nucleotides align to TRBD1. This CDR3 is 14 amino acids long. Germline CDR1 is MNHEY and CDR2 is SVGEGT. Losses at the gene ends were 2 bases for V and 4 bases for J; bases not matched to a gene: 1. CDR3: CASSYRGRTGELFF. The CDR3 coding sequence is TGTGCCAGCAGTTACAGGGGGCGCACCGGGGAGCTGTTTTTT.

The genes are TRBV19 and TRBJ2-7; a possible D gene is TRBD1 (5 bases). Germline CDR1 reads LNHDA; CDR2 reads SQIVND (reference sequence). The CDR3 runs to 13 residues. V lost 2 bases to trimming and J lost 0 bases, with 5 bases between them. The DNA for the CDR3 is TGTGCCAGTAGTATAACAGGCTCCTACGAGCAGTACTTC. Protein: CASSITGSYEQYF.

The chain carries TRBV6-5 and TRBJ2-3; perhaps TRBD2 as D (6 bases). The CDR3 consists of 14 residues. The V end lost 11 bases, the J end lost 1 base, and 16 bases lay between the germline ends. Germline V gene lookup returns CDR1 MNHEY and CDR2 SVGAGI. CDR3: CAVQDSGGTDTQYF. In nucleotides, the CDR3 is TGTGCCGTCCAAGATTCGGGGGGCACAGATACGCAGTATTTT.

In its sample, this clone was seen many times. This chain links TRBV9 with TRBJ1-3; D remains ambiguous. Germline V gene sequence: CDR1 SGDLS, CDR2 YYNGEE. The V and J ends lost 2 bases and 0 bases respectively, with 9 bases between them. This CDR3 comprises 15 residues. DNA of the CDR3: TGTGCCAGCAGCGTTGACAACTTCTCTGGAAACACCATATATTTT. Amino acids: CASSVDNFSGNTIYF.

The rearrangement uses TRBV14 and TRBJ1-2, with 7 bases aligning to TRBD1. The J segment lost 4 bases and the V segment lost 4 bases, leaving 3 bases of the junction unmatched. CDR3 length equals 13 residues. Germline lookup yields CDR1 SGHDN and CDR2 FVKESK. The CDR3 here is CASSRQGGYGYTF. The CDR3, as DNA: TGTGCCAGCAGCCGACAGGGAGGCTATGGCTACACCTTC.

Here the CDR3 DNA reads TGTGCCAGCAGCGCTCGGGGACTAGCATCCAATGAGCAGTTCTTC. Residues: CASSARGLASNEQFF. V and J are TRBV9 and TRBJ2-1; 9 bases map to TRBD2. The germline V gene encodes CDR1 SGDLS and CDR2 YYNGEE. The CDR3 totals 15 residues. V lost 3 bases, J lost 6 bases, and 7 bases stayed unmatched. Supplemented by reference TRBV9 and TRBJ2-1, the full variable domain reads DSGVTQTPKHLITATGQRVTLRCSPRSGDLSVYWYQQSLDQGLQFLIQYYNGEERAKGNILERFSAQQFPDLHSELNLSSLELGDSALYFCASSARGLASNEQFFGPGTRLTVL.

The V gene is TRBV2, the J gene TRBJ2-7, with D tentatively TRBD1 (6 bases). In germline, CDR1 is SNHLY, CDR2 FYNNEI. Trimming stripped 6 bases from V and 5 bases from J, with 17 bases between. The CDR3 covers 14 residues. CDR3: CASSDPVRGDEQYF. CDR3 DNA sequence: TGTGCCAGCAGCGACCCTGTCAGGGGCGACGAGCAGTACTTC.

The rearrangement uses TRBV24-1 and TRBJ2-3, with a possible D match to TRBD2 (6 bases). V lost 4 bases, J lost 2 bases, and 15 bases lay in between. The CDR3 is 16 amino acids. Germline lookup yields CDR1 KGHDR and CDR2 SFDVKD. The CDR3 DNA follows: TGTGCCACCAGTGAGTATCAGGGAGGACCCACAGATACGCAGTATTTT. Translating gives CATSEYQGGPTDTQYF.

The rearrangement uses TRBV19 and TRBJ1-3; TRBD1 matches 8 bases. The CDR3 is made up of 16 amino acids. CDR1 LNHDA and CDR2 SQIVND come from the germline V gene (reference sequence). After removal of 5 bases from V and 4 bases from J, the junction contained 10 bases not matched to a gene. CDR3 bases: TGTGCCAGTAGTTTATCTCGGACAGGGATAGGAAACACCATATATTTT. Translating it yields CASSLSRTGIGNTIYF.